Below are 3 T cell receptor beta chains sequenced from a single sample in a study of blood T cells in healthy people across ages. It was with a sample-barcoded 5' primer and a J-beta primer mix that a second PCR of roughly 7 to 12 cycles was run. From the 5' RACE reads, TCRdb called clonotypes with MiXCR, one entry per CDR3 protein. The sample lists about 730,000 distinct CDR3 sequences; about 40% were seen once. Sequencing was carried out using blood. Receptor source: a woman aged 60-75 years in good health.

The chain employs TRBV4-1 and TRBJ1-2; TRBD1 might be the D (5 bases). This CDR3 has 15 amino acids. Germline V CDR1 and CDR2: MGHRA, YSYEKL. V lost 1 base and J 3 bases, leaving 12 bases between the germline ends. CDR3 DNA sequence: TGCGCCAGCAGCCAAGGAGGGGCGGACTACTATGGCTACACCTTC. It specifies CASSQGGADYYGYTF.

On this clonotype itself: The junction does not match germline at one end; this may be a read error. The rearrangement uses TRBV20-1 and TRBJ2-5; a weak D match, TRBD2 (6 bases). The J call may be in error: the DNA end matches TRBJ2-7 better. CDR3 length: 12 residues. Germline V lookup: CDR1 DFQATT, CDR2 SNEGSKA (reference sequence). CDR3 loop: CSTRDVGGEQYF. The CDR3 nucleotides read TGCAGTACTAGAGATGTCGGGGGCGAGCAGTACTTC.

To note about this clonotype: The junction shows a germline mismatch at one end, possibly a read error. The chain couples TRBV6-6 to TRBJ1-1; D might be TRBD1 (5 bases). Germline V gives CDR1 MNHNY, CDR2 SVGAGI (reference sequence). The CDR3 contains 14 residues. The CDR3 DNA follows: TGTGCCAGCAGCTACTCGGGGGACAACACTGAAGCTTTCTTT. Translation: CASSYSGDNTEAFF.